The T cell receptor (beta chain) under discussion was sequenced for a study of vaccination effects on CD4 cells after COVID-19. A remark on this clone: Antigen: not known.

Assay: immunoSEQ multiplex PCR; the TCRdb copy retains only in-frame clones and omits some. The table includes around 50,000 clones, 50% to 80% detected once. It was after 10 days of culture that CD4+ T cells were isolated. Half of the medium was exchanged for IL-2 medium on both days 3 and 7. Germline values: CDR1 MRHNA, CDR2 SNTAGT. There are 15 residues in the CDR3. The V gene end was trimmed by 3 bases and the J gene end by 0 bases; junction bases not matched to a gene: 2. General study points: There was only 1 of 255 vaccine-induced clones in healthy vaccinees that cross-reacted with common cold coronaviruses.

This sequence joins TRBV6-4 and TRBJ2-1, with 7 bases matching TRBD2. The starting material was CD4+ T cells from PBMCs cultured without peptide, obtained before COVID-19 vaccination. The clonotype originates from a human donor who received a COVID-19 vaccine. The CDR3 here is CASSEGGNSYNEQFF. CDR3 DNA sequence: TGTGCCAGCAGTGAGGGAGGGAACTCCTACAATGAGCAGTTCTTC.